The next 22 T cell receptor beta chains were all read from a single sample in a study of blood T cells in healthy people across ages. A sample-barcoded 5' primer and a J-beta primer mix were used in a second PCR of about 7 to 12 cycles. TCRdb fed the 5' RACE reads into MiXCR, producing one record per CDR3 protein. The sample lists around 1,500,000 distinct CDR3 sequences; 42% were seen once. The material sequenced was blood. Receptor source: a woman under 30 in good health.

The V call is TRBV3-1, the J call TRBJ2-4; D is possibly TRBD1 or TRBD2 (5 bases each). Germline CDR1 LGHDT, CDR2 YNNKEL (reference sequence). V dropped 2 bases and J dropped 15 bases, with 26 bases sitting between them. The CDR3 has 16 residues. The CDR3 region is CASSQRGPTFSYERYF. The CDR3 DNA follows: TGTGCCAGCAGCCAACGGGGCCCGACATTCTCCTACGAGCGGTACTTC.

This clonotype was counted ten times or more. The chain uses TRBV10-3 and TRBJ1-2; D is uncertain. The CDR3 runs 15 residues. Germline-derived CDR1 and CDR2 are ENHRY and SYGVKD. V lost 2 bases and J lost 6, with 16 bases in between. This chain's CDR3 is CAISEPIGDRDGYTF. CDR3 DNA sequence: TGTGCCATCAGTGAGCCGATCGGGGATAGGGATGGCTACACCTTC.

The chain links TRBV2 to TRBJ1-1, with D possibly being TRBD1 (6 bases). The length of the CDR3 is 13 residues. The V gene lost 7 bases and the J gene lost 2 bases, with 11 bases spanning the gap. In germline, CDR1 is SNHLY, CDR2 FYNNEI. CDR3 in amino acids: CASIGTINTEAFF. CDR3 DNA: TGTGCCAGCATCGGGACAATAAACACTGAAGCTTTCTTT.

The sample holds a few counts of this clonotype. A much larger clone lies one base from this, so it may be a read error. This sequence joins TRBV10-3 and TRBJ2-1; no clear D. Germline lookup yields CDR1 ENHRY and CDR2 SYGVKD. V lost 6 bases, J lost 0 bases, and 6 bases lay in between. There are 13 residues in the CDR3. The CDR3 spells CAISQSSYNEQFF. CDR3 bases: TGTGCCATCAGCCAGAGCTCCTACAATGAGCAGTTCTTC.

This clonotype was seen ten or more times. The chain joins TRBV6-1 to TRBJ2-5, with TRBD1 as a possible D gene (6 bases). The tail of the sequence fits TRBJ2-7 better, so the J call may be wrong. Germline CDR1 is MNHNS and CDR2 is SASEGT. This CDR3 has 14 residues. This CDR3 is CASRQGQSPGEQYF. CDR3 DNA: TGTGCCAGCAGACAGGGTCAGTCTCCGGGCGAGCAGTACTTC.

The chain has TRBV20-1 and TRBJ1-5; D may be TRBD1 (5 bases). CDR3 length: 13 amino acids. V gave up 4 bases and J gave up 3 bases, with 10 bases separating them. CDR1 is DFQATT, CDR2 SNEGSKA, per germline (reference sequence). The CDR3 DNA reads TGCAGTGCTATATCGACAGCCAATCAGCCCCAGCATTTT. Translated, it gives CSAISTANQPQHF.

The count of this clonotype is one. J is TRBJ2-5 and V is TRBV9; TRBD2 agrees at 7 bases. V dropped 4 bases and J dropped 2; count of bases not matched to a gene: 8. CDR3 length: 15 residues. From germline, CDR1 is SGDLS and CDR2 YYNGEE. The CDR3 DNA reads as TGTGCCAGCAGCTCCAGCGGGGTGACACAAGAGACCCAGTACTTC. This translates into CASSSSGVTQETQYF. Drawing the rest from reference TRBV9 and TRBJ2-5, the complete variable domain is DSGVTQTPKHLITATGQRVTLRCSPRSGDLSVYWYQQSLDQGLQFLIQYYNGEERAKGNILERFSAQQFPDLHSELNLSSLELGDSALYFCASSSSGVTQETQYFGPGTRLLVL.

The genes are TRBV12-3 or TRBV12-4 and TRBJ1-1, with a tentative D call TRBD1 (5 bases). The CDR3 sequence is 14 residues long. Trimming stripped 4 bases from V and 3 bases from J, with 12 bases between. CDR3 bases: TGTGCCAGCAGTTGGGCTGGGGGGGACACTGAAGCTTTCTTT. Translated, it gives CASSWAGGDTEAFF.

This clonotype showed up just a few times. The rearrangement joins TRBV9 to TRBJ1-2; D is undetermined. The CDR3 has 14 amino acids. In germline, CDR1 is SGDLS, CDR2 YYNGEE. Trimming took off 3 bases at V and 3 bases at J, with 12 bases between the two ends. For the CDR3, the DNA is TGTGCCAGCAGCGCCGGGGATTGGTACTATGGCTACACCTTC. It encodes CASSAGDWYYGYTF. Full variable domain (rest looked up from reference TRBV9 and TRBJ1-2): DSGVTQTPKHLITATGQRVTLRCSPRSGDLSVYWYQQSLDQGLQFLIQYYNGEERAKGNILERFSAQQFPDLHSELNLSSLELGDSALYFCASSAGDWYYGYTFGSGTRLTVV.

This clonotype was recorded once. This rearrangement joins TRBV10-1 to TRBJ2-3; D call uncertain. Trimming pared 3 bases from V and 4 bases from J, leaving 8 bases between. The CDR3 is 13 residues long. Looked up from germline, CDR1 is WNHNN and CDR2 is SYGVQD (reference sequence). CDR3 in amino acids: CASSDLSADTQYF. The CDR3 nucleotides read TGCGCCAGCAGTGATCTTAGTGCAGATACGCAGTATTTT.

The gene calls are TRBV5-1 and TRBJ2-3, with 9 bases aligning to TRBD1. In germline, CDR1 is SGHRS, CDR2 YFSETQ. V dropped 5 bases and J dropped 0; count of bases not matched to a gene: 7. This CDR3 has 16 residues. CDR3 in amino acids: CASSSTGGASTDTQYF. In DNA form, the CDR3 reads TGCGCCAGCAGTTCGACAGGGGGGGCCAGCACAGATACGCAGTATTTT.

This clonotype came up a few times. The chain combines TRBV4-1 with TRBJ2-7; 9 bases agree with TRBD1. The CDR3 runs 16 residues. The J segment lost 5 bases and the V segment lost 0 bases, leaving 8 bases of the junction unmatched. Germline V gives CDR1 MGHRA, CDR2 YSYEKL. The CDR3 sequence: CASSQDRDREVDEQYF. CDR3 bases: TGCGCCAGCAGCCAAGATCGGGACAGGGAAGTCGACGAGCAGTACTTC.

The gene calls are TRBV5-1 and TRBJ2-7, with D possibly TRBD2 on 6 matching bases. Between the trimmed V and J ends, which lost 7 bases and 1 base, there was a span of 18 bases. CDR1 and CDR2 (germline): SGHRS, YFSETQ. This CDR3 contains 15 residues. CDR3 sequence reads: CASGGSGMQSYEQYF. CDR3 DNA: TGCGCCAGCGGGGGGAGCGGAATGCAATCCTACGAGCAGTACTTC.

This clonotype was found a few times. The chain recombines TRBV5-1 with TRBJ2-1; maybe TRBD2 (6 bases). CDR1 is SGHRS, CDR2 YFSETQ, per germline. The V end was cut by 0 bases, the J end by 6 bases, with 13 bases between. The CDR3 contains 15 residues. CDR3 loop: CASSLAYSGGNEQFF. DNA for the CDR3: TGCGCCAGCAGCTTGGCGTATTCCGGGGGCAATGAGCAGTTCTTC.

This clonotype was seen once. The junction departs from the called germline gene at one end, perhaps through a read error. The CDR3 region is CTSSPSAGDTQYF. The CDR3 DNA sequence: TGTACCAGCAGCCCCTCCGCCGGAGATACGCAGTATTTT. This chain joins TRBV9 and TRBJ2-3; no definite D call. This CDR3 contains 13 residues. Germline V gene data show CDR1 as SGDLS and CDR2 as YYNGEE.

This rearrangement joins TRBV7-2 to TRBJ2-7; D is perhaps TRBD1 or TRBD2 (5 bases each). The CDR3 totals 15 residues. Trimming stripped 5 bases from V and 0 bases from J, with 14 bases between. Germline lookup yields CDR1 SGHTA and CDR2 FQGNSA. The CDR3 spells CASSPMGRSSYEQYF. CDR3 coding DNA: TGTGCCAGCAGCCCCATGGGACGGAGCTCCTACGAGCAGTACTTC.

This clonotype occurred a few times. The DNA of the CDR3 is TGTGCCAGCAGGTCTACCGGGACGGAAGCTTTCTTT. Amino acids: CASRSTGTEAFF. This chain uses TRBV12-3 or TRBV12-4 with TRBJ1-1; TRBD1 is a possible D gene (5 bases). The CDR3 sequence is 12 residues long. Trimming pared 6 bases from V and 8 bases from J, leaving 13 bases between.

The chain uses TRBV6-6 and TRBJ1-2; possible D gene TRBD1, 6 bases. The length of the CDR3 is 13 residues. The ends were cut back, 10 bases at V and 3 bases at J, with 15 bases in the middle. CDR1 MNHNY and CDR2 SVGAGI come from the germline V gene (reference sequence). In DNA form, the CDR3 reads TGTGCCACCGATGTCGGGGGCGACTATGGCTACACCTTC. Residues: CATDVGGDYGYTF.

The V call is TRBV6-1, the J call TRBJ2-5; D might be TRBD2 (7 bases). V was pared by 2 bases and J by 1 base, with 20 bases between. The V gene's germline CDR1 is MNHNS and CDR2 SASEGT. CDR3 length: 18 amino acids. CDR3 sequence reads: CASSERNRRGLSQETQYF. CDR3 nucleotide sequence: TGTGCCAGCAGTGAAAGAAATCGGCGGGGGCTGTCCCAAGAGACCCAGTACTTC.

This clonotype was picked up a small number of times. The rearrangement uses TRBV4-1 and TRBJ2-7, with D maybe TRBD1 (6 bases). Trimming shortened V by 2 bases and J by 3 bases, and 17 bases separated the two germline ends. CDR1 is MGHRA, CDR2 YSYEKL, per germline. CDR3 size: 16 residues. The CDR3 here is CASSQYLRDTSYEQYF. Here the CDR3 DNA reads TGCGCCAGCAGCCAATATCTCCGGGACACTAGCTACGAGCAGTACTTC.

As DNA, the CDR3 is TGTGCCAGCAGCGCACTAGCGTTCCCGGGGGAGACCCAGTACTTC. Translated: CASSALAFPGETQYF. The V and J genes are TRBV11-2 and TRBJ2-7; 7 nucleotides agree with TRBD2. The last part of the DNA fits TRBJ2-5 better; the J call may be wrong. Germline lookup yields CDR1 SGHAT and CDR2 FQNNGV. The CDR3 spans 15 residues.

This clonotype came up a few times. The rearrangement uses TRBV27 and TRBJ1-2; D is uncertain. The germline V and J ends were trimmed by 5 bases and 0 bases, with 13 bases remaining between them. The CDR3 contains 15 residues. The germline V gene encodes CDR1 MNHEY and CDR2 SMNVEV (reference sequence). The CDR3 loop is CASSPSPTANYGYTF. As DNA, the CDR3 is TGTGCCAGCAGTCCCTCTCCGACGGCTAACTATGGCTACACCTTC.